The 2 T cell receptor beta chains below were found in one sample sequenced in a study of PD-1 blockade in classical Hodgkin lymphoma (dated by TCRdb to the early 2020s). Libraries were constructed by the immunoSEQ multiplex PCR assay. The table was pulled from immuneACCESS by TCRdb, which kept in-frame rearrangements only. Such tables lose some clones; where checked, under half of the loss comes from unresolved V genes, and the rest has no known cause. The sample profile shows roughly 12,000 clones; about 88% of them were found once. The ten largest clones represent around a third of the sample. Reading the label with the study, this specimen's time point is: cycle 4 day 1 (C4D1), after more than five weeks of nivolumab. Relapse after autologous stem cell transplantation had occurred in all trial patients, and cohorts A, B and C were distinguished by prior brentuximab vedotin exposure. Using a Miltenyi CD8+ T cell isolation kit, CD8+ T cells were purified from thawed PBMCs through magnetic negative selection.

The starting material was CD8+ T cells from blood, obtained before the fourth cycle of nivolumab. These receptors were collected from a human donor with classical Hodgkin lymphoma. The donor label of this sample is uncertain.

The genes are TRBV7-2 and TRBJ2-7; the D is unclear. Germline V gives CDR1 SGHTA, CDR2 FQGNSA. This CDR3 has 14 residues. V dropped 5 bases and J dropped 1 base, with 12 bases sitting between them. CDR3 nucleotide sequence: TGTGCCAGCAGCCCCCCAGGCCAGTCCTACGAGCAGTACTTC. Translation gives CASSPPGQSYEQYF. The full variable domain, rest sourced from reference TRBV7-2 and TRBJ2-7, is GAGVSQSPSNKVTEKGKDVELRCDPISGHTALYWYRQSLGQGLEFLIYFQGNSAPDKSGLPSDRFSAERTGGSVSTLTIQRTQQEDSAVYLCASSPPGQSYEQYFGPGTRLTVT.

J is TRBJ2-3 and V is TRBV29-1; D gene ambiguous. The CDR3 is made up of 13 amino acids. Germline-derived CDR1 and CDR2 are SQVTM and ANQGSEA. V lost 4 bases and J 2 bases, leaving 10 bases between the germline ends. CDR3 sequence: CSVVQLLTDTQYF. The CDR3 nucleotides are TGCAGCGTTGTTCAGCTCCTCACAGATACGCAGTATTTT.